Presented here are 28 T cell receptor beta chains from one specimen sequenced in a study of identifying expanded T cells in peripheral blood. Assay: immunoSEQ multiplex PCR; the TCRdb copy retains only in-frame clones and omits some. The table has some 120,000 clones, roughly 82% seen once. Input material: blood. The receptor source for this set is a person aged 18 to 69 in good health.

This sequence joins TRBV5-1 and TRBJ2-5; 7 bases are a match to TRBD1. Germline V gene data show CDR1 as SGHRS and CDR2 as YFSETQ. With 6 bases clipped from V and 5 bases from J, the junction kept 10 bases outside the gene matches. CDR3 length: 14 amino acids. The CDR3 protein is CASTRQGFEETQYF. CDR3 bases: TGCGCCAGCACCCGACAGGGATTTGAGGAGACCCAGTACTTC.

Concerning this clone: This may be a read error, as it is one base from a much larger clone. The V and J genes are TRBV25-1 and TRBJ1-2; D call uncertain. The germline V gene encodes CDR1 MGHDK and CDR2 SYGVNS. Between the trimmed V and J ends, which lost 3 bases and 4 bases, there was a span of 3 bases. The CDR3 is 11 residues long. CDR3 region: CASSDGYGYTF. CDR3 DNA sequence: TGTGCCAGCAGTGACGGCTATGGCTACACCTTC.

The rearrangement links TRBV7-6 to TRBJ1-3; D unclear. There are 18 residues in the CDR3. Germline CDR1 reads SGHVS; CDR2 reads FNYEAQ. V lost 1 base and J lost 4, with 20 bases in between. The CDR3 nucleotides read TGTGCCAGCAGCTTAGGTCTTCACAGAACGGACTACGGAAACACCATATATTTT. Translation gives CASSLGLHRTDYGNTIYF.

The genes are TRBV4-3 and TRBJ1-1; 9 bases are shared with TRBD1. From germline, CDR1 is LGHNA and CDR2 YSLEER. Germline trimming cut 3 bases from V and 4 bases from J; bases unmatched to any gene: 9. This CDR3 is 16 amino acids long. The CDR3 loop is CASSQDTGGGGTEAFF. In DNA form, the CDR3 reads TGCGCCAGCAGCCAGGATACAGGGGGCGGTGGCACTGAAGCTTTCTTT.

This chain connects TRBV6-1 to TRBJ2-7; D is unresolved. This CDR3 is 13 amino acids long. The V and J ends lost 10 bases and 5 bases respectively, with 18 bases between them. CDR1 is MNHNS, CDR2 SASEGT, per germline. CDR3 loop: CAISVPWEHEQYF. CDR3 coding DNA: TGTGCCATTTCAGTCCCATGGGAACACGAGCAGTACTTC.

This chain uses TRBV19 with TRBJ1-6, with a possible D match to TRBD1 (6 bases). This CDR3 has 15 amino acids. From germline, CDR1 is LNHDA and CDR2 SQIVND (reference sequence). Between the trimmed V and J ends, which lost 8 bases and 5 bases, there was a span of 16 bases. As DNA, the CDR3 is TGTGCCAGTGCCGAACAGGGCCACGATAATTCACCCCTCCACTTT. This codes for CASAEQGHDNSPLHF.

This chain joins TRBV5-1 and TRBJ1-2; TRBD1 is a possible D gene (5 bases). V was shortened by 0 bases and J by 6 bases, with 12 bases between the two germline ends. Germline assignment: CDR1 SGHRS and CDR2 YFSETQ. The length of the CDR3 is 14 residues. DNA of the CDR3: TGCGCCAGCAGCTTGGCGGGGGGGTCGGATGGCTACACCTTC. Its protein product is CASSLAGGSDGYTF.

The rearrangement uses TRBV11-2 and TRBJ1-2, with D unclear. CDR3 size: 11 residues. Germline V gene lookup returns CDR1 SGHAT and CDR2 FQNNGV. Trimming took 5 bases from V and 4 from J, leaving 5 bases between them. The CDR3 DNA is TGTGCCAGCAGCCCAGGCTATGGCTACACCTTC. Its translation is CASSPGYGYTF. Combining the CDR3 with reference TRBV11-2 and TRBJ1-2 gives the whole variable domain EAGVAQSPRYKIIEKRQSVAFWCNPISGHATLYWYQQILGQGPKLLIQFQNNGVVDDSQLPKDRFSAERLKGVDSTLKIQPAKLEDSAVYLCASSPGYGYTFGSGTRLTVV.

The rearrangement links TRBV5-6 to TRBJ2-3; possible D gene TRBD1, 5 bases. Per germline, CDR1 SGHDT and CDR2 YYEEEE. V was clipped by 2 bases and J by 0 bases, with 13 bases between them. The CDR3 has 16 amino acids. CDR3 amino acids: CASSFTTGTSTDTQYF. As DNA, the CDR3 is TGTGCCAGCAGCTTTACCACAGGTACTAGCACAGATACGCAGTATTTT.

The chain uses TRBV5-6 and TRBJ1-2; TRBD1 agrees at 9 bases. V was clipped by 0 bases and J by 6 bases; unmatched bases: 0. This CDR3 is built from 13 residues. Germline-derived CDR1 and CDR2 are SGHDT and YYEEEE. CDR3 in amino acids: CASSLGQGDGYTF. The CDR3 nucleotides are TGTGCCAGCAGCTTGGGACAGGGGGATGGCTACACCTTC.

The genes are TRBV5-1 and TRBJ1-6, with D unresolved. V was clipped by 0 bases and J by 6 bases, with 10 bases between them. This CDR3 is 15 amino acids long. Germline V CDR1 and CDR2: SGHRS, YFSETQ. CDR3: CASSLGASPNSPLHF. CDR3 DNA: TGCGCCAGCAGCTTGGGGGCGTCCCCTAATTCACCCCTCCACTTT.

V usage is TRBV7-2 and J usage is TRBJ2-3; 8 bases align to TRBD2. The ends lost 5 bases at V and 4 bases at J; junction bases unmatched: 11. Per the germline V gene, CDR1 is SGHTA and CDR2 is FQGNSA. The CDR3 totals 16 residues. For the CDR3, the DNA is TGTGCCAGCAGCCCAACCCAGCGGGGGTTGTCAGATACGCAGTATTTT. Translated: CASSPTQRGLSDTQYF.

The V and J genes are TRBV9 and TRBJ2-1; D gene uncertain. The CDR3 extends over 14 amino acids. Germline V gene sequence: CDR1 SGDLS, CDR2 YYNGEE. Trimming stripped 0 bases from V and 4 bases from J, with 8 bases between. Written as DNA, the CDR3 is TGTGCCAGCAGCGTAGGGCTAGGTTACAATGAGCAGTTCTTC. Amino acids: CASSVGLGYNEQFF.

V usage is TRBV19 and J usage is TRBJ2-4, with 7 positions matching TRBD1. The CDR3 has 17 amino acids. J was trimmed by 1 base and V by 4 bases; bases with no gene match: 10. Germline CDR1 and CDR2: LNHDA and SQIVND (reference sequence). CDR3 region: CASSTPDRPAAKNIQYF. As DNA, the CDR3 is TGTGCCAGTAGTACCCCGGACAGGCCCGCCGCCAAAAACATTCAGTACTTC.

The gene calls are TRBV5-1 and TRBJ1-5, with 7 bases identical to TRBD1. This CDR3 is built from 15 residues. V dropped 2 bases and J dropped 2; count of bases not matched to a gene: 4. The germline gives CDR1 SGHRS, CDR2 YFSETQ. The DNA for the CDR3 is TGCGCCAGCAGCTTTCAGGGGGGTGGCAATCAGCCCCAGCATTTT. This codes for CASSFQGGGNQPQHF.

The rearrangement links TRBV5-1 to TRBJ1-4; no clear D gene. Germline CDR1 is SGHRS and CDR2 is YFSETQ. V lost 4 bases and J 6 bases, leaving 16 bases between the germline ends. The CDR3 is 15 amino acids. The CDR3 sequence: CASSPGGDSHEKLFF. The CDR3 DNA follows: TGCGCCAGCAGCCCGGGCGGAGACTCCCATGAAAAACTGTTTTTT.

The chain has TRBV4-1 and TRBJ2-3; TRBD2 might be the D (6 bases). Germline-derived CDR1 and CDR2 are MGHRA and YSYEKL. This CDR3 has 16 residues. V lost 0 bases to trimming and J lost 4 bases, with 14 bases between them. The DNA of the CDR3 is TGCGCCAGCAGCCAAGACGTCGGGGGTGGGGCAGATACGCAGTATTTT. It yields the protein CASSQDVGGGADTQYF.

This clone was picked up one time. CDR3 sequence reads: CASSFEDLYEQYF. The CDR3 coding sequence is TGTGCCAGCAGCTTCGAGGACCTTTACGAGCAGTACTTC. The chain combines TRBV11-2 with TRBJ2-7, with D unresolved. This CDR3 is built from 13 residues. Trimming pared 3 bases from V and 4 bases from J, leaving 10 bases between. CDR1 is SGHAT, CDR2 FQNNGV, per germline.

The chain couples TRBV27 to TRBJ2-7, with D possibly matching TRBD1 (6 bases). The CDR3 covers 12 residues. Germline assignment: CDR1 MNHEY and CDR2 SMNVEV (reference sequence). V lost 4 bases and J 4 bases, leaving 8 bases between the germline ends. The CDR3, as DNA: TGTGCCAGCAGTTCAGGGGCTTACGAGCAGTACTTC. Translating it yields CASSSGAYEQYF.

This clone was recorded many times. V is TRBV15 and J is TRBJ1-2; D might be TRBD1 (6 bases). Germline-derived CDR1 and CDR2 are LNHNV and YYDKDF (reference sequence). This CDR3 has 16 amino acids. Trimming took off 3 bases at V and 5 bases at J, with 19 bases between the two ends. The CDR3 DNA reads as TGTGCCACCAGCAGCCTTTCACAGGGTCAGGATTATGGCTACACCTTC. Translated: CATSSLSQGQDYGYTF. Combining the CDR3 with reference TRBV15 and TRBJ1-2 gives the whole variable domain DAMVIQNPRYQVTQFGKPVTLSCSQTLNHNVMYWYQQKSSQAPKLLFHYYDKDFNNEADTPDNFQSRRPNTSFCFLDIRSPGLGDTAMYLCATSSLSQGQDYGYTFGSGTRLTVV.

The V and J genes are TRBV7-9 and TRBJ1-6; no reliable D call. CDR1 and CDR2 from the germline V gene are SEHNR and FQNEAQ (reference sequence). Trimming pared 2 bases from V and 7 bases from J, leaving 9 bases between. The CDR3 has 14 amino acids. The CDR3 region has the DNA TGTGCCAGCAGCTTAATTCGGGCAAATTCACCCCTCCACTTT. Protein: CASSLIRANSPLHF.

This clone was recorded only once. This chain uses TRBV9 with TRBJ1-5; TRBD1 aligns across 7 bases. The CDR3 contains 16 residues. Unmatched junction bases numbered 10, after V lost 0 bases and J lost 7 bases. Germline CDR1 is SGDLS and CDR2 is YYNGEE. CDR3 residues: CASSVVNRDSIQPQHF. CDR3 nucleotide sequence: TGTGCCAGCAGCGTAGTAAACCGGGACAGTATCCAGCCCCAGCATTTT. Combining the CDR3 with reference TRBV9 and TRBJ1-5 gives the whole variable domain DSGVTQTPKHLITATGQRVTLRCSPRSGDLSVYWYQQSLDQGLQFLIQYYNGEERAKGNILERFSAQQFPDLHSELNLSSLELGDSALYFCASSVVNRDSIQPQHFGDGTRLSIL.

V is TRBV6-5 and J is TRBJ2-6; maybe TRBD1 (7 bases). Trimming took off 4 bases at V and 1 base at J, with 11 bases between the two ends. The CDR3 consists of 16 residues. Per germline, CDR1 MNHEY and CDR2 SVGAGI. The CDR3 loop reads CASSSTGTSGANVLTF. The CDR3 bases are TGTGCCAGCAGTTCGACAGGGACTTCTGGGGCCAACGTCCTGACTTTC.

This clone was detected once. The chain combines TRBV11-1 with TRBJ2-7; perhaps TRBD2 as D (5 bases). V gave up 0 bases and J gave up 2 bases, with 20 bases separating them. CDR1 and CDR2 (germline): SGHAT, FQDESV (reference sequence). The CDR3 has 18 amino acids. The CDR3 DNA reads as TGTGCCAGCAGCTTAGCTCCGACCACCCAGAGGGAGACCTACGAGCAGTACTTC. This sequence encodes CASSLAPTTQRETYEQYF.

This clone turned up a few times. The chain couples TRBV11-3 to TRBJ2-1; no firm D call. V was clipped by 6 bases and J by 7 bases, with 16 bases between them. Germline CDR1 and CDR2: SGHNT and YENEEA. The CDR3 totals 14 residues. CDR3 coding DNA: TGTGCCAGCAGTTCTGGCCGGCTTATGAATGAGCAGTTCTTC. Amino acids: CASSSGRLMNEQFF.

This chain connects TRBV6-6 to TRBJ2-2; D is ambiguous. Trimming stripped 2 bases from V and 2 bases from J, with 6 bases between. CDR3 size: 14 residues. CDR1 MNHNY and CDR2 SVGAGI come from the germline V gene (reference sequence). CDR3 nucleotide sequence: TGTGCCAGCAGTTACGGGGTCAACACCGGGGAGCTGTTTTTT. Its translation is CASSYGVNTGELFF.

The gene calls are TRBV7-2 and TRBJ2-7, with 10 bases aligning to TRBD2. The CDR3 sequence is 14 residues long. V shed 3 bases, J shed 5 bases, and the junction held 4 bases outside the gene matches. Looked up from germline, CDR1 is SGHTA and CDR2 is FQGNSA. Here the CDR3 reads CASSFSGGRNEQYF. The DNA of the CDR3 is TGTGCCAGCAGCTTTAGCGGGGGGAGGAACGAGCAGTACTTC. Full variable domain (rest looked up from reference TRBV7-2 and TRBJ2-7): GAGVSQSPSNKVTEKGKDVELRCDPISGHTALYWYRQSLGQGLEFLIYFQGNSAPDKSGLPSDRFSAERTGGSVSTLTIQRTQQEDSAVYLCASSFSGGRNEQYFGPGTRLTVT.

This chain uses TRBV5-1 with TRBJ1-1; 7 bases agree with TRBD1. CDR3 length equals 14 residues. V trimming: 2 bases; J trimming: 3 bases; junction bases outside the gene matches: 4. Germline loops: CDR1 SGHRS, CDR2 YFSETQ. The CDR3 coding sequence is TGCGCCAGCAGCTTAGACAGGGAGGACACTGAAGCTTTCTTT. Encoded protein: CASSLDREDTEAFF.